These 4 T cell receptor beta chains originate from one sample sequenced in a study of T cells in Graves' hyperthyroidism and ophthalmopathy. Regions amplified from RNA transcripts were the TCR beta CDR3 regions. TCR CDR3 regions were first amplified by RT-PCR with HTBI primers. TCRdb recomputed calls from the multiplex PCR reads with MiXCR, one row per CDR3 protein. Counted here are under 350,000 distinct CDR3 sequences, approximately 15% occurring once; the ten biggest clones make up around 61%. Sequenced material: blood. The receptors stem from a woman aged 55-75 years with Graves' ophthalmopathy.

This clonotype was counted many times. CDR3 loop: CTSSRSGGYDEQFF. In nucleotides, the CDR3 is TGTACCAGCAGCCGGAGCGGAGGGTACGATGAGCAGTTCTTC. This rearrangement joins TRBV7-2 to TRBJ2-1; a weak D match, TRBD2 (6 bases). Germline values: CDR1 SGHTA, CDR2 FQGNSA. The CDR3 runs to 14 residues. The V end was cut by 5 bases, the J end by 8 bases, with 16 bases between.

This clonotype was observed at least ten times. The chain carries TRBV3-1 and TRBJ2-7; D possibly corresponds to TRBD1 (5 bases). Germline assignment: CDR1 LGHDT and CDR2 YNNKEL (reference sequence). Between the trimmed V and J ends, which lost 3 bases and 6 bases, there was a span of 12 bases. The CDR3 has 13 residues. The CDR3 region has the DNA TGTGCCAGCAGCCAGAAGACAGTAACCGAGCAGTACTTC. Translation gives CASSQKTVTEQYF.

This clonotype was seen a single time. The rearrangement joins TRBV9 to TRBJ2-5, with a possible D match to TRBD1 (6 bases). V lost 2 bases and J lost 0, with 11 bases in between. Germline V gene sequence: CDR1 SGDLS, CDR2 YYNGEE. CDR3 size: 15 residues. In nucleotides, the CDR3 is TGTGCCAGCAGCGTTCAGCAGGGGTACCAAGAGACCCAGTACTTC. It specifies CASSVQQGYQETQYF.

This clonotype was detected only a few times. The chain recombines TRBV6-5 with TRBJ1-5; D is undetermined. CDR1 MNHEY and CDR2 SVGAGI come from the germline V gene. The V end was cut by 2 bases, the J end by 6 bases, with 5 bases between. This CDR3 comprises 12 residues. This chain's CDR3 is CASSYTGQPQHF. The CDR3 DNA sequence: TGTGCCAGCAGTTACACCGGTCAGCCCCAGCATTTT.